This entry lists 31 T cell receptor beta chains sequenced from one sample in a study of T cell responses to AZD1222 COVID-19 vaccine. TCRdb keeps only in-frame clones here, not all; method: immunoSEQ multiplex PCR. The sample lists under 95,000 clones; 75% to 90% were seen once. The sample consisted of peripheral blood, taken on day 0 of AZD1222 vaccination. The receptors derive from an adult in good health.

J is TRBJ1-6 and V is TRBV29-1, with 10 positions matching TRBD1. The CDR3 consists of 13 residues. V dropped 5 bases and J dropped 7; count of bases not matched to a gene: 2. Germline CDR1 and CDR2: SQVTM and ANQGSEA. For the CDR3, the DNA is TGCAGCGTTAAGGGACAGGGGAATTCACCCCTCCACTTT. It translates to CSVKGQGNSPLHF.

For the CDR3, the DNA is TGTGCCAGCAGAGCCGGGACCGACTCCTACGAGCAGTACTTC. It encodes CASRAGTDSYEQYF. The V and J genes are TRBV28 and TRBJ2-7; the D call may be TRBD1 or TRBD2 (5 bases each). Trimming left V 6 bases short and J 0 bases short, with 12 bases between. Germline lookup yields CDR1 MDHEN and CDR2 SYDVKM. The CDR3 spans 14 residues.

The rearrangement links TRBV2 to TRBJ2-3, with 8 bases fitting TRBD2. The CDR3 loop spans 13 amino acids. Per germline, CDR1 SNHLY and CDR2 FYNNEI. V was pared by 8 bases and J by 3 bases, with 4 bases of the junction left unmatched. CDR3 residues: CASRAGGTDTQYF. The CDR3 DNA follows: TGTGCCAGCCGGGCGGGGGGAACAGATACGCAGTATTTT.

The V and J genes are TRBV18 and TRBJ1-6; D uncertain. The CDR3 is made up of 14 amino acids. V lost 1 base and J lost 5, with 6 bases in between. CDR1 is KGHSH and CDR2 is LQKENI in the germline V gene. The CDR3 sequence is CASSPLDHNSPLHF. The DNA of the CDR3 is TGTGCCAGCTCACCACTCGACCATAATTCACCCCTCCACTTT.

The CDR3 loop is CASSLGVQVDYEQYF. CDR3 in DNA: TGTGCCAGCAGCCTCGGTGTTCAGGTCGACTACGAGCAGTACTTC. The V and J genes are TRBV11-2 and TRBJ2-7; no firm D call. V gave up 5 bases and J gave up 3 bases, with 17 bases separating them. The CDR3 is 15 residues long. Germline loops: CDR1 SGHAT, CDR2 FQNNGV.

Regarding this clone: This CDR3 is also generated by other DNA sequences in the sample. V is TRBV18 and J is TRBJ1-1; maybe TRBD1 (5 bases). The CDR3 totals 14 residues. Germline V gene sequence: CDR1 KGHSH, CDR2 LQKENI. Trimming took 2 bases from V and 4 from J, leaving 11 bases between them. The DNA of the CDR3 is TGTGCCAGCTCACCAGGGCAGGGTTTCACTGAAGCTTTCTTT. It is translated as CASSPGQGFTEAFF.

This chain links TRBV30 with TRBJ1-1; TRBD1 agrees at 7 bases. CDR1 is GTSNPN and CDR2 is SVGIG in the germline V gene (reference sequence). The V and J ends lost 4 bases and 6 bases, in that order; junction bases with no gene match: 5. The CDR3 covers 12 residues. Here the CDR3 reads CAWTSGTAEAFF. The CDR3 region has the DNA TGTGCCTGGACCTCCGGGACAGCTGAAGCTTTCTTT.

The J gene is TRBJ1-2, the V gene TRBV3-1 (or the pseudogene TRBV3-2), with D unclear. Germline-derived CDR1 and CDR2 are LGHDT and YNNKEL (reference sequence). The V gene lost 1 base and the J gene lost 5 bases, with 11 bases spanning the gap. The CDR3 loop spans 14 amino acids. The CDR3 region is CASSQVESAYGYTF. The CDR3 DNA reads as TGTGCCAGCAGCCAAGTGGAGTCAGCGTATGGCTACACCTTC.

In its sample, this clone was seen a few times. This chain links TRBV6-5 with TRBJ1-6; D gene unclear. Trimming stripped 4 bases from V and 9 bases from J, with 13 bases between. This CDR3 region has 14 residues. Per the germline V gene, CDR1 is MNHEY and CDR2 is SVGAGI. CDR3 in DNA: TGTGCCAGCAGTTTACAAGGGCCCCGTTCACCCCTCCACTTT. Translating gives CASSLQGPRSPLHF.

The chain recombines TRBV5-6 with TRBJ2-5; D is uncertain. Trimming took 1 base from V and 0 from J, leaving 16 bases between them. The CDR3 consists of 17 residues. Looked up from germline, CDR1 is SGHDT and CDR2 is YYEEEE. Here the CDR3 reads CASSLPGWEDNQETQYF. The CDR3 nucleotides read TGTGCCAGCAGCTTGCCCGGCTGGGAAGATAACCAAGAGACCCAGTACTTC.

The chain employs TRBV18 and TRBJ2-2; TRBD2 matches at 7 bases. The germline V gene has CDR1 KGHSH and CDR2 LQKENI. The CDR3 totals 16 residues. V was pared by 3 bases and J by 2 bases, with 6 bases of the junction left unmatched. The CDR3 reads CASSPPQRENTGELFF. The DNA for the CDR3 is TGTGCCAGCTCACCTCCCCAGCGGGAAAACACCGGGGAGCTGTTTTTT.

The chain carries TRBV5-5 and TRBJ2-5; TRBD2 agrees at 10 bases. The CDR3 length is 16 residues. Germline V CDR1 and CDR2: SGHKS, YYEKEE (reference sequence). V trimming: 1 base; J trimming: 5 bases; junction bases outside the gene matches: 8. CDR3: CASSLRGLASVETQYF. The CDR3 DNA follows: TGTGCCAGCAGCTTGCGGGGACTAGCGTCGGTCGAGACCCAGTACTTC. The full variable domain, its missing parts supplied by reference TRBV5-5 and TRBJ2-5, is DAGVTQSPTHLIKTRGQQVTLRCSPISGHKSVSWYQQVLGQGPQFIFQYYEKEERGRGNFPDRFSARQFPNYSSELNVNALLLGDSALYLCASSLRGLASVETQYFGPGTRLLVL.

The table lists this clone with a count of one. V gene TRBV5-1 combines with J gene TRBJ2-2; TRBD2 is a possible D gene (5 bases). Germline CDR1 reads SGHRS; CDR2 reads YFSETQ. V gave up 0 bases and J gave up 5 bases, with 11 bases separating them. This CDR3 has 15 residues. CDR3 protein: CASSLAEEETGELFF. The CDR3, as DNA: TGCGCCAGCAGCTTGGCCGAGGAGGAAACCGGGGAGCTGTTTTTT. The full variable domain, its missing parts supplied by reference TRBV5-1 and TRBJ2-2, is KAGVTQTPRYLIKTRGQQVTLSCSPISGHRSVSWYQQTPGQGLQFLFEYFSETQRNKGNFPGRFSGRQFSNSRSEMNVSTLELGDSALYLCASSLAEEETGELFFGEGSRLTVL.

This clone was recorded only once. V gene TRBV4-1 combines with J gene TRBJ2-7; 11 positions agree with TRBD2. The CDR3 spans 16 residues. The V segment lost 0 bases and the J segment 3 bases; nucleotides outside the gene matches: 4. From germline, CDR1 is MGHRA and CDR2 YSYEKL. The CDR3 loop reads CASSQDVLAGVYEQYF. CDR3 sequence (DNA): TGCGCCAGCAGCCAAGATGTACTAGCGGGGGTCTACGAGCAGTACTTC.

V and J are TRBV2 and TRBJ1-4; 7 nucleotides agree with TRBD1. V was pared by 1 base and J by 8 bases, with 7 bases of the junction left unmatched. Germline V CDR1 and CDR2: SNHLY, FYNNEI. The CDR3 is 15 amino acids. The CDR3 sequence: CASSEDRQGWEKLFF. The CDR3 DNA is TGTGCCAGCAGTGAAGACCGACAGGGCTGGGAAAAACTGTTTTTT.

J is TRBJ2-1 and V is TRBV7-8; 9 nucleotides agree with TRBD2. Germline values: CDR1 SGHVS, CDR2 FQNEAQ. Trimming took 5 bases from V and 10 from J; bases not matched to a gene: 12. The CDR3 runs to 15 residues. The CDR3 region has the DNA TGTGCCAGCAGCGTTATCGGGACTAGCTTTGTCGAGCAGTTCTTC. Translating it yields CASSVIGTSFVEQFF.

CDR3 loop: CASSFASSEDEQYF. CDR3 nucleotides: TGCGCCAGCAGCTTCGCATCAAGTGAAGACGAGCAGTACTTC. The J gene is TRBJ2-7, the V gene TRBV5-1; D is unclear. This CDR3 contains 14 residues. Per germline, CDR1 SGHRS and CDR2 YFSETQ. Trimming took off 2 bases at V and 5 bases at J, with 14 bases between the two ends.

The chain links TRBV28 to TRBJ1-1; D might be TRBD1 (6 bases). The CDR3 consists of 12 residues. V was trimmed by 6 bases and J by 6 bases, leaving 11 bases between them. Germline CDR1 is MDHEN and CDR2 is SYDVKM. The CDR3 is CASRYRVAEAFF. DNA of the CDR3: TGTGCCAGCAGGTACAGGGTTGCTGAAGCTTTCTTT.

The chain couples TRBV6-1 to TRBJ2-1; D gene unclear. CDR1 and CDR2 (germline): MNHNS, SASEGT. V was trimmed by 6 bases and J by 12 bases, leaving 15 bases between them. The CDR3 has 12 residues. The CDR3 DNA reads TGTGCCAGCAGAATACACGGTGGTGCGCAGTTCTTC. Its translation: CASRIHGGAQFF.

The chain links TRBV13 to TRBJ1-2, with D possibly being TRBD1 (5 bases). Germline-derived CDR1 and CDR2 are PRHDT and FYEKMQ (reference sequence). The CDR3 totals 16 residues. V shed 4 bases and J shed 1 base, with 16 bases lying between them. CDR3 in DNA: TGTGCCAGCAGCTACACCTTGAGACAGCGTAACTATGGCTACACCTTC. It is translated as CASSYTLRQRNYGYTF.

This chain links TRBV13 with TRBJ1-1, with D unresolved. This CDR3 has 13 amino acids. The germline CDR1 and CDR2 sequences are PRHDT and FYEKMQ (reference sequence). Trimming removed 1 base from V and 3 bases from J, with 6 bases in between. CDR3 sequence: CASSLEVYTEAFF. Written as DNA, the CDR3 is TGTGCCAGCAGCTTAGAGGTGTACACTGAAGCTTTCTTT.

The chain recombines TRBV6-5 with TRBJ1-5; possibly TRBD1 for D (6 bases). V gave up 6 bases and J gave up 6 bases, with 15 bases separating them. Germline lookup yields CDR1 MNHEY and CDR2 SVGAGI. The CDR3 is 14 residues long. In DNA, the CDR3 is TGTGCCAGCAGCCTTCGGCAGGGGAGTCAGCCCCAGCATTTT. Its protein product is CASSLRQGSQPQHF.

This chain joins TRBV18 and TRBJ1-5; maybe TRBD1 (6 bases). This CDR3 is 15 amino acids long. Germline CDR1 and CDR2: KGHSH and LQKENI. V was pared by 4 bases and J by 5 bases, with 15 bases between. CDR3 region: CASSQSSGVDQPQHF. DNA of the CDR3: TGTGCCAGCTCACAATCTTCAGGGGTAGATCAGCCCCAGCATTTT.

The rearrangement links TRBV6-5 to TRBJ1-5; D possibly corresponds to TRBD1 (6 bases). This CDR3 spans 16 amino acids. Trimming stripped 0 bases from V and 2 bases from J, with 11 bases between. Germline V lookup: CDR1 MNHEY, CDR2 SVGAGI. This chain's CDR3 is CASSYSRTEGNQPQHF. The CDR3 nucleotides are TGTGCCAGCAGTTACTCGCGGACAGAGGGCAATCAGCCCCAGCATTTT.

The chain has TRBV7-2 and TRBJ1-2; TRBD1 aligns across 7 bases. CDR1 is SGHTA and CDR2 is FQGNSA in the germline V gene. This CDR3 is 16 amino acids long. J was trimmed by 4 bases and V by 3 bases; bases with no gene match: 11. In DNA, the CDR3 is TGTGCCAGCAGCTTGTATCTGTCAGGGGGAAGCTATGGCTACACCTTC. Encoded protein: CASSLYLSGGSYGYTF.

CDR3 nucleotides: TGTGCCAGCAGCTTAGCTTCCAGCAGCTCCTACAATGAGCAGTTCTTC. Translating gives CASSLASSSSYNEQFF. This rearrangement joins TRBV7-2 to TRBJ2-1; D remains unclear. The CDR3 runs to 16 residues. Germline V gives CDR1 SGHTA, CDR2 FQGNSA. The V end lost 0 bases, the J end lost 0 bases, and 9 bases lay between the germline ends.

CDR3 amino acids: CASSYRRDRPYEQYF. In DNA, the CDR3 is TGTGCCAGCAGTTACCGTCGGGACAGACCCTACGAGCAGTACTTC. The chain carries TRBV6-2 or TRBV6-3 and TRBJ2-7, with TRBD1 identical over 7 bases. Germline V CDR1 and CDR2: MNHEY, SVGEGT. CDR3 length: 15 residues. The junction had 6 bases not matched to a gene; V was cut back by 2 bases and J by 2 bases.

CDR3 DNA sequence: TGTGCCAGCAGCCCCCACACGGGTGGCTACACCTTC. Protein product: CASSPHTGGYTF. The chain has TRBV7-8 and TRBJ1-2; D gene unclear. V lost 5 bases and J 7 bases, leaving 11 bases between the germline ends. CDR3 length equals 12 residues. The germline V gene encodes CDR1 SGHVS and CDR2 FQNEAQ.

The CDR3 nucleotides read TGTGCCAGAAGTCAGGGGGAGACAGATACGCAGTATTTT. The encoded protein is CARSQGETDTQYF. The chain combines TRBV5-3 with TRBJ2-3, with 7 positions matching TRBD1. TRBV5-3 has ORF status, its function being uncertain. Unmatched junction bases numbered 3, after V lost 5 bases and J lost 3 bases. The CDR3 has 13 amino acids.

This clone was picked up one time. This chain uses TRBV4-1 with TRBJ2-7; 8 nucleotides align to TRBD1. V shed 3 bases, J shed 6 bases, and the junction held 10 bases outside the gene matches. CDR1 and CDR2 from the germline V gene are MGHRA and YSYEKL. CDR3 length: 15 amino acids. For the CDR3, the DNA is TGCGCCAGCAGCCATGGAGGACAGGGAAGGGGCGAGCAGTACTTC. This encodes CASSHGGQGRGEQYF.

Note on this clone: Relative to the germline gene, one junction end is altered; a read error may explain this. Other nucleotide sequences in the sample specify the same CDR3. The CDR3 is CASSPPEETQYF. CDR3 bases: TGTGCCAGCTCGCCACCAGAAGAGACCCAGTACTTC. This chain uses TRBV18 with TRBJ2-5; D gene uncertain. In germline, CDR1 is KGHSH, CDR2 LQKENI. The CDR3 spans 12 residues.